This passage covers 17 T cell receptor beta chains from one sample sequenced in a study of cytomegalovirus exposure and HLA in healthy donors. The study ran its PCR with 60 Vbeta and 13 Jbeta primers. Assay: immunoSEQ multiplex PCR; the TCRdb copy retains only in-frame clones and omits some. This sample has 90,000 to 100,000 clones, with around 73% found just once. Sequenced input: PBMCs. The source is a female donor in good health and CMV-seronegative.

This rearrangement joins TRBV28 to TRBJ1-1; no clear D. Germline V lookup: CDR1 MDHEN, CDR2 SYDVKM. V dropped 9 bases and J dropped 2 bases, with 13 bases sitting between them. The length of the CDR3 is 13 residues. CDR3 amino acids: CASFGEYNTEAFF. The CDR3, as DNA: TGTGCCAGTTTCGGAGAGTACAACACTGAAGCTTTCTTT.

This chain uses TRBV7-2 with TRBJ1-1, with D uncertain. V dropped 0 bases and J dropped 5 bases, with 16 bases sitting between them. This CDR3 is 16 amino acids long. Germline CDR1 and CDR2: SGHTA and FQGNSA. The CDR3 nucleotides read TGTGCCAGCAGCTTAGCGGCAGGAGATGGGAGGACTGAAGCTTTCTTT. Amino acids: CASSLAAGDGRTEAFF. Using reference TRBV7-2 and TRBJ1-1 for the parts outside the CDR3, the full variable domain is GAGVSQSPSNKVTEKGKDVELRCDPISGHTALYWYRQSLGQGLEFLIYFQGNSAPDKSGLPSDRFSAERTGGSVSTLTIQRTQQEDSAVYLCASSLAAGDGRTEAFFGQGTRLTVV.

This chain uses TRBV5-1 with TRBJ2-3; 8 nucleotides align to TRBD2. CDR1 SGHRS and CDR2 YFSETQ come from the germline V gene. This CDR3 comprises 14 residues. Unmatched junction bases numbered 5, after V lost 3 bases and J lost 5 bases. CDR3 residues: CASSSTGGQDTQYF. The CDR3 region has the DNA TGCGCCAGCAGCTCAACGGGAGGGCAAGATACGCAGTATTTT.

The genes are TRBV27 and TRBJ1-5; maybe TRBD1 (6 bases). V was trimmed by 5 bases and J by 6 bases, leaving 11 bases between them. The CDR3 loop spans 13 amino acids. CDR1 is MNHEY and CDR2 is SMNVEV in the germline V gene (reference sequence). The CDR3 bases are TGTGCCAGCAGTGGGGCGGGGGCTCAGCCCCAGCATTTT. Its translation is CASSGAGAQPQHF.

The rearrangement joins TRBV7-8 to TRBJ2-3; 9 bases are a match to TRBD2. Germline trimming cut 5 bases from V and 6 bases from J; bases unmatched to any gene: 12. This CDR3 has 16 amino acids. Germline lookup yields CDR1 SGHVS and CDR2 FQNEAQ. CDR3 bases: TGTGCCAGCAGCCGTTTCAGCGGGAGGCCGGATGATACGCAGTATTTT. It translates to CASSRFSGRPDDTQYF.

This rearrangement joins TRBV6-6 to TRBJ2-2; D is ambiguous. CDR1 is MNHNY and CDR2 is SVGAGI in the germline V gene (reference sequence). V lost 9 bases and J lost 6, with 8 bases in between. This CDR3 comprises 11 residues. CDR3 sequence: CASTVAGELFF. DNA for the CDR3: TGTGCCAGTACTGTCGCCGGGGAGCTGTTTTTT.

V is TRBV10-1 and J is TRBJ2-2; TRBD2 agrees at 11 bases. Trimming cost V 4 bases and J 4 bases; bases outside gene matches: 5. From germline, CDR1 is WNHNN and CDR2 SYGVQD (reference sequence). This CDR3 region has 16 residues. The CDR3 DNA sequence: TGCGCCAGCAGTGCTACACTAGCGGGAGCCACCGGGGAGCTGTTTTTT. Translating gives CASSATLAGATGELFF.

CDR3 in amino acids: CASSPGASGNNEQFF. The CDR3 coding sequence is TGTGCCAGCAGCCCTGGGGCTAGCGGGAACAATGAGCAGTTCTTC. The chain couples TRBV27 to TRBJ2-1, with 9 bases aligning to TRBD2. Germline assignment: CDR1 MNHEY and CDR2 SMNVEV (reference sequence). J lost 5 bases, V lost 6 bases, and 8 bases had no gene match. This CDR3 region has 15 residues.

This chain uses TRBV4-1 with TRBJ2-1, with D possibly matching TRBD1 (5 bases). Trimming removed 1 base from V and 8 bases from J, with 12 bases in between. CDR3 length: 14 amino acids. CDR1 is MGHRA, CDR2 YSYEKL, per germline. CDR3 bases: TGCGCCAGCAGCCAAGGGACAATCCTCCATGAGCAGTTCTTC. Translation: CASSQGTILHEQFF.

This chain uses TRBV29-1 with TRBJ1-1; D is ambiguous. Deletions cut 4 bases from V and 2 bases from J, with 11 bases between. The germline gives CDR1 SQVTM, CDR2 ANQGSEA. The CDR3 spans 13 residues. Here the CDR3 reads CSVAERVNTEAFF. In DNA form, the CDR3 reads TGCAGCGTTGCAGAACGGGTTAACACTGAAGCTTTCTTT. Based on the CDR3 plus reference TRBV29-1 and TRBJ1-1, the full variable domain is SAVISQKPSRDICQRGTSLTIQCQVDSQVTMMFWYRQQPGQSLTLIATANQGSEATYESGFVIDKFPISRPNLTFSTLTVSNMSPEDSSIYLCSVAERVNTEAFFGQGTRLTVV.

CDR3 sequence (DNA): TGCGCCAGCAGCCAAGAGATGGTAAATAACTATTCACCCCTCCACTTT. It yields the protein CASSQEMVNNYSPLHF. J is TRBJ1-6 and V is TRBV4-1; D not resolved. Germline V lookup: CDR1 MGHRA, CDR2 YSYEKL. V shed 0 bases and J shed 8 bases, with 14 bases lying between them. This CDR3 has 16 amino acids.

This chain joins TRBV29-1 and TRBJ2-5, with no clear D. V was clipped by 3 bases and J by 7 bases, with 12 bases between them. Per the germline V gene, CDR1 is SQVTM and CDR2 is ANQGSEA. The CDR3 covers 12 residues. CDR3 residues: CSVDPSTGTQYF. The CDR3 bases are TGCAGCGTTGATCCGTCTACCGGGACCCAGTACTTC.

This clone was counted ten times or more. The chain is built from TRBV18 and TRBJ1-1; 8 bases map to TRBD1. The V segment lost 5 bases and the J segment 3 bases; nucleotides outside the gene matches: 2. Germline CDR1 and CDR2: KGHSH and LQKENI. The CDR3 covers 13 residues. This CDR3 reads CASSSDRDTEAFF. In DNA, the CDR3 is TGTGCCAGCTCATCGGACAGGGACACTGAAGCTTTCTTT. The full variable domain, completed using reference TRBV18 and TRBJ1-1, is NAGVMQNPRHLVRRRGQEARLRCSPMKGHSHVYWYRQLPEEGLKFMVYLQKENIIDESGMPKERFSAEFPKEGPSILRIQQVVRGDSAAYFCASSSDRDTEAFFGQGTRLTVV.

The chain recombines TRBV21-1 with TRBJ2-7; no DNA check was done on the table's D call, TRBD1. TRBV21-1 is flagged as a pseudogene. CDR3 length equals 15 residues. The CDR3: CASSKVTWTDLRKYF. The CDR3 DNA is TGTGCCAGCAGCAAAGTGACCTGGACAGATCTACGAAAGTACTTC.

The rearrangement joins TRBV27 to TRBJ2-7; the match to TRBD1 covers 8 bases. Germline V lookup: CDR1 MNHEY, CDR2 SMNVEV (reference sequence). The CDR3 runs to 14 residues. V shed 5 bases, J shed 3 bases, and the junction held 6 bases outside the gene matches. CDR3 DNA: TGTGCCAGCAGTACAGGGACAGGCCACTACGAGCAGTACTTC. Translating gives CASSTGTGHYEQYF.

The genes are TRBV14 and TRBJ1-2; D is ambiguous. The germline V gene encodes CDR1 SGHDN and CDR2 FVKESK. Deletions cut 4 bases from V and 8 bases from J, with 17 bases between. The CDR3 contains 14 residues. The CDR3 is CASSPLRGGGGYTF. The CDR3 coding sequence is TGTGCCAGCAGCCCTCTCCGGGGAGGTGGCGGCTACACCTTC.

The gene calls are TRBV30 and TRBJ1-2; 7 nucleotides match TRBD1. Looked up from germline, CDR1 is GTSNPN and CDR2 is SVGIG (reference sequence). The CDR3 is 14 amino acids. V gave up 3 bases and J gave up 4 bases; unmatched junction bases: 8. This CDR3 reads CAWSQPGGLYGYTF. CDR3 DNA sequence: TGTGCCTGGAGCCAACCAGGGGGGCTCTATGGCTACACCTTC.